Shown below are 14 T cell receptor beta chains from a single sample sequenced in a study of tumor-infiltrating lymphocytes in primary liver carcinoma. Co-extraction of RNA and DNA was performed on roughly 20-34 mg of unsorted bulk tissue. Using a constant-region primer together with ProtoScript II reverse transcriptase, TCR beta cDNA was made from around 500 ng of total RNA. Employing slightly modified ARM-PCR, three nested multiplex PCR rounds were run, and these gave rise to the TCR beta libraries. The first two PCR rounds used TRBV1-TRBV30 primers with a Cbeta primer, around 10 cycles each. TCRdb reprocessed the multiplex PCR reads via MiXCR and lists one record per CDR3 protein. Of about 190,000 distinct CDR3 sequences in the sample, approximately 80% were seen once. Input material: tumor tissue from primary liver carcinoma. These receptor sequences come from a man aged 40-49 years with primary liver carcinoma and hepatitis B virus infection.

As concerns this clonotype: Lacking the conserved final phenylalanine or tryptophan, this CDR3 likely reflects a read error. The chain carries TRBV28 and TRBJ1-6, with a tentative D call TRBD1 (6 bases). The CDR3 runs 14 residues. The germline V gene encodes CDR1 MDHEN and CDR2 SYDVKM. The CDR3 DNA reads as TGTGCCAGTAGTTTCGGGGGCTTGGCTTCACCCCTCCACTCT. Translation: CASSFGGLASPLHS.

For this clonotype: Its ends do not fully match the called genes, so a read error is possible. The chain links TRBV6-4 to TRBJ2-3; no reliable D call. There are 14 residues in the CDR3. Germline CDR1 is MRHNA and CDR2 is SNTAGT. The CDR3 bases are TGTGTCAGCGCAGCCCCCAAAAGCACAGATACGCAGTATTTT. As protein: CVSAAPKSTDTQYF.

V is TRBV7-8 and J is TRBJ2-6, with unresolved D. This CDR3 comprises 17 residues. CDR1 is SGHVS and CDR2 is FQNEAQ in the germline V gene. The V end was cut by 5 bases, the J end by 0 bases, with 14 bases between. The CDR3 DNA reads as TGTGCCAGCAGCCCTACGTTAACGCGCTCTGGGGCCAACGTCCTGACTTTC. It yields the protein CASSPTLTRSGANVLTF.

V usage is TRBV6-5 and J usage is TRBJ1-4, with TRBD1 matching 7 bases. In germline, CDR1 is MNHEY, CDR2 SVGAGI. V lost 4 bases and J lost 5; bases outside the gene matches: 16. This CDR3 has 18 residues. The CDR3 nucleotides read TGTGCCAGCAGTTGCTCAGGGGGGACAGTGGGGAAAAATGAAAAACTGTTTTTT. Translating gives CASSCSGGTVGKNEKLFF.

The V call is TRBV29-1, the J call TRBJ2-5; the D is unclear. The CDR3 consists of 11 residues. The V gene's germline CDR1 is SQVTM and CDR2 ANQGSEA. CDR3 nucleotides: TGCAGTTTTGGGCTTCAAGAGACCCAGTACTTC. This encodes CSFGLQETQYF.

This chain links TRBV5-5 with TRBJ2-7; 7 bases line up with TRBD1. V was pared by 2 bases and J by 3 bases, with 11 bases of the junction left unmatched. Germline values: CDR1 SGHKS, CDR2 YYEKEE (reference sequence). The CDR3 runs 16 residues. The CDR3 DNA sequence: TGTGCCAGCAGCTTCTTAGGGACAGTCATAATCTACGAGCAGTACTTC. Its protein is CASSFLGTVIIYEQYF.

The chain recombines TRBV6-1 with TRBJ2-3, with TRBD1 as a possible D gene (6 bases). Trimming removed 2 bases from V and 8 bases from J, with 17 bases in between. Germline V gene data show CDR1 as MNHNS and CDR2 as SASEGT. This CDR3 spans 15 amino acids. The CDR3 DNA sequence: TGTGCCAGCAGTGAAACTGGGGGCGGAGCAGGTACGCAGTATTTT. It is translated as CASSETGGGAGTQYF.

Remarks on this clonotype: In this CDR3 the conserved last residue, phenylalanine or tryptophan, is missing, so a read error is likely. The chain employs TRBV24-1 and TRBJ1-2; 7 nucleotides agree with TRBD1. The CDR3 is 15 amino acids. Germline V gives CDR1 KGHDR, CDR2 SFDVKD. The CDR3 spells CASSDSDRPNYGYTL. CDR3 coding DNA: TGTGCCTCCAGTGATTCGGACAGGCCGAACTATGGCTACACCCTC.

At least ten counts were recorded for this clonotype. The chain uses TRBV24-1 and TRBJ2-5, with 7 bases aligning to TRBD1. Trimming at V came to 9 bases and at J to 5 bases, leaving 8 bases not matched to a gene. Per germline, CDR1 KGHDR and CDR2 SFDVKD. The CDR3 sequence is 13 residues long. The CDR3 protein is CATSTGYLETQYF. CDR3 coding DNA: TGTGCCACCTCGACAGGGTATCTCGAGACCCAGTACTTC.

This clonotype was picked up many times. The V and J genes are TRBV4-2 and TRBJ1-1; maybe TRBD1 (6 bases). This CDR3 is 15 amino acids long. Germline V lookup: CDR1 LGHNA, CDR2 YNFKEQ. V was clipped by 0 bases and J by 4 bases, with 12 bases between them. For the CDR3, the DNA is TGTGCCAGCAGCCAAGATTCGAGGGGGACCACTGAAGCTTTCTTT. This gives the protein CASSQDSRGTTEAFF.

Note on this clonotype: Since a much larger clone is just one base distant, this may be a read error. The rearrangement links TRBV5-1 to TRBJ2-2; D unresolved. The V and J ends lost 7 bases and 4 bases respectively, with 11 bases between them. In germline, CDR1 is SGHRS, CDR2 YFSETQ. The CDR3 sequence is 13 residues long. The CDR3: CASRGSTTGELFF. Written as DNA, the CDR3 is TGCGCCAGCCGAGGTTCGACCACCGGGGAGCTGTTTTTT.

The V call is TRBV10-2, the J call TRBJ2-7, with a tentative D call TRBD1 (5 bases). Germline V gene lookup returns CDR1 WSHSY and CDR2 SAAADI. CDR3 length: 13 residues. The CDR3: CASNGALYYEHYV. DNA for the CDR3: TGCGCCAGCAATGGGGCACTCTACTACGAGCACTACGTC.

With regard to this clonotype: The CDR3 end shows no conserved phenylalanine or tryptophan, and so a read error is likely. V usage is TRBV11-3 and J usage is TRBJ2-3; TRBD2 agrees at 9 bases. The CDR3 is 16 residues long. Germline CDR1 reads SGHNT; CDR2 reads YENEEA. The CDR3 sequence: CACSGSPAGGVNTQYI. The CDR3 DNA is TGTGCCTGCAGCGGCAGCCCGGCGGGAGGGGTGAATACGCAGTATATT.

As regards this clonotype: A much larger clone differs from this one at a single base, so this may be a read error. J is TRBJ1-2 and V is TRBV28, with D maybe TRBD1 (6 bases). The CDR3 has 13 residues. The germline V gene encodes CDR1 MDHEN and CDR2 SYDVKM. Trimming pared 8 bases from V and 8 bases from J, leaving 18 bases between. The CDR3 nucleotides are TGTGCCAGCGGAGGGACAAGGCGGTGGGGCTACACCTTC. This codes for CASGGTRRWGYTF.